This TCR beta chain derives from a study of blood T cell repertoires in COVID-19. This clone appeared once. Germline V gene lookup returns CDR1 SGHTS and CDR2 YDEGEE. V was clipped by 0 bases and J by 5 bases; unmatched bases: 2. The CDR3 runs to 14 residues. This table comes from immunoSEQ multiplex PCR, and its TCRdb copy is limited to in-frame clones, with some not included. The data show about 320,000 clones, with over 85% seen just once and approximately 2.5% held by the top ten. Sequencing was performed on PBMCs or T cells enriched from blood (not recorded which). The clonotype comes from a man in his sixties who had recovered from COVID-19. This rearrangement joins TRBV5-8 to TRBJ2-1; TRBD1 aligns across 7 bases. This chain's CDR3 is CASSLGGQNNEQFF. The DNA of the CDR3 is TGTGCCAGCAGCTTGGGGGGACAGAACAATGAGCAGTTCTTC. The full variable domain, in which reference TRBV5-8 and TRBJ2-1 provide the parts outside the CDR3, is EAGVTQSPTHLIKTRGQQATLRCSPISGHTSVYWYQQALGLGLQFLLWYDEGEERNRGNFPPRFSGRQFPNYSSELNVNALELEDSALYLCASSLGGQNNEQFFGPGTRLTVL.